This T cell receptor (beta chain) came from a study of T cell responses to AZD1222 COVID-19 vaccine. Regarding this clone: The antigen is undetermined.

Clones were read by immunoSEQ multiplex PCR, and TCRdb kept only the in-frame ones, dropping some. This table holds some 200,000 clones, over 80% found once. The germline CDR1 and CDR2 sequences are MNHEY and SVGAGI. This CDR3 has 14 amino acids. Trimming pared 3 bases from V and 4 bases from J, leaving 12 bases between. Study-level results: Possibly, clonal diversity was underestimated; donors were largely white British and included more females. CD4 TCRs covered the whole spike, strongest at regions 160-218 and 743-854.

V gene TRBV6-5 combines with J gene TRBJ1-2, with unresolved D. The source is an adult in good health. Sequencing was performed on peripheral blood, taken on day 0 of AZD1222 vaccination. This chain's CDR3 is CASSYRVEVYGYTF. The DNA for the CDR3 is TGTGCCAGCAGTTATAGGGTGGAGGTCTATGGCTACACCTTC.